The 17 T cell receptor beta chains given below trace back to one sample, sequenced in a study of shared clonotypes between healthy human individuals. The repertoire was sequenced with immunoSEQ multiplex PCR; TCRdb's copy has only in-frame clones and lacks some. The sample has roughly 700,000 clones; around 91% are singletons. Material: memory CD8+ T cells from PBMCs. The subset is: CD45RO+ cells pooled with CCR7-negative TemRA cells. Receptors were obtained from a man aged 18 to 30 in good health. Some clones in this sample may be carry-over from other donors' samples.

The V and J genes are TRBV5-8 and TRBJ2-1; no clear D. The CDR3 is 15 residues long. Germline CDR1 is SGHTS and CDR2 is YDEGEE. The ends were cut back, 5 bases at V and 5 bases at J, with 17 bases in the middle. CDR3 protein: CASRPRRETNNEQFF. CDR3 sequence (DNA): TGTGCCAGCAGACCGCGAAGGGAAACAAACAATGAGCAGTTCTTC.

V is TRBV12-2 and J is TRBJ1-2; the D call of TRBD1 is as the table states it, not checked on the DNA. TRBV12-2 is assigned pseudogene status. The CDR3 contains 15 residues. The chain's CDR3 is CASSLRGRGPYGYTF. DNA of the CDR3: TGTGCAAGTTCGCTTAGGGGCAGGGGGCCCTATGGCTACACCTTC.

The CDR3 is CASGLDRIDEQFF. CDR3 DNA: TGTGCTAGTGGTTTGGATAGGATTGATGAGCAGTTCTTC. The chain recombines TRBV12-5 with TRBJ2-1; D is uncertain. This CDR3 region has 13 residues. The V gene lost 1 base and the J gene lost 8 bases, with 9 bases spanning the gap. Per the germline V gene, CDR1 is LGHNT and CDR2 is FRNRAP.

V usage is TRBV19 and J usage is TRBJ2-7, with no clear D. This CDR3 region has 13 residues. V was cut by 5 bases and J by 6 bases, with 14 bases left in between. Germline assignment: CDR1 LNHDA and CDR2 SQIVND (reference sequence). CDR3 coding DNA: TGTGCCAGTAGTGACACCTCGATCGTCGAGCAGTACTTC. It is translated as CASSDTSIVEQYF.

This chain links TRBV9 with TRBJ2-1; the match to TRBD2 covers 8 bases. In germline, CDR1 is SGDLS, CDR2 YYNGEE. This CDR3 has 14 residues. After removal of 7 bases from V and 0 bases from J, the junction contained 3 bases not matched to a gene. The CDR3: CASQSGSSYNEQFF. The DNA for the CDR3 is TGTGCCAGCCAAAGCGGGAGCTCCTACAATGAGCAGTTCTTC. Combining the CDR3 with reference TRBV9 and TRBJ2-1 gives the whole variable domain DSGVTQTPKHLITATGQRVTLRCSPRSGDLSVYWYQQSLDQGLQFLIQYYNGEERAKGNILERFSAQQFPDLHSELNLSSLELGDSALYFCASQSGSSYNEQFFGPGTRLTVL.

This clone was recorded once. The chain is built from TRBV28 and TRBJ2-7; tentative D call: TRBD1 (6 bases). CDR1 MDHEN and CDR2 SYDVKM come from the germline V gene. This CDR3 is 13 amino acids long. V lost 9 bases, J lost 3 bases, and 15 bases lay in between. The CDR3: CASGDRTDYEQYF. CDR3 sequence (DNA): TGTGCCAGTGGTGACAGGACTGACTACGAGCAGTACTTC.

This chain joins TRBV7-3 and TRBJ1-1; weak D call: TRBD1 (5 bases). Between the trimmed V and J ends, which lost 0 bases and 4 bases, there was a span of 12 bases. The CDR3 has 15 residues. CDR1 is SGHTA, CDR2 FQGTGA, per germline. The CDR3 bases are TGTGCCAGCAGCTTAACCGCCAGGGCCGCCACTGAAGCTTTCTTT. This sequence encodes CASSLTARAATEAFF.

This clone showed up just once. The chain links TRBV6-5 to TRBJ1-1; D uncertain. The CDR3 sequence is 14 residues long. Trimming pared 6 bases from V and 1 base from J, leaving 12 bases between. The germline gives CDR1 MNHEY, CDR2 SVGAGI. The DNA of the CDR3 is TGTGCCAGCAGACGACCCCCGGGGAACACTGAAGCTTTCTTT. Translation: CASRRPPGNTEAFF.

The chain joins TRBV27 to TRBJ2-7; 9 positions agree with TRBD1. The germline V gene encodes CDR1 MNHEY and CDR2 SMNVEV (reference sequence). The CDR3 consists of 15 residues. V shed 4 bases, J shed 4 bases, and the junction held 8 bases outside the gene matches. Here the CDR3 DNA reads TGTGCCAGCAGTTATGGACAGGGGTCCTTTTACGAGCAGTACTTC. Amino acid sequence: CASSYGQGSFYEQYF.

V gene TRBV7-6 combines with J gene TRBJ1-5; unclear D gene. V dropped 0 bases and J dropped 3 bases, with 3 bases sitting between them. CDR3 length: 13 amino acids. Germline V gene data show CDR1 as SGHVS and CDR2 as FNYEAQ. The CDR3 reads CASSLANNQPQHF. The CDR3 DNA follows: TGTGCCAGCAGCTTAGCCAACAATCAGCCCCAGCATTTT. The full variable domain, with the rest looked up from reference TRBV7-6 and TRBJ1-5, is GAGVSQSPRYKVTKRGQDVALRCDPISGHVSLYWYRQALGQGPEFLTYFNYEAQQDKSGLPNDRFSAERPEGSISTLTIQRTEQRDSAMYRCASSLANNQPQHFGDGTRLSIL.

The CDR3 nucleotides are TGTGCCAGCAGCTTAGATTTTCAAACTGGAGGACTATCGGAGACCCAGTACTTC. This translates into CASSLDFQTGGLSETQYF. The chain has TRBV7-8 and TRBJ2-5, with D possibly matching TRBD2 (6 bases). The CDR3 has 18 residues. With 1 base removed from V and 5 bases from J, the gap between germline ends came to 23 bases. The germline V gene encodes CDR1 SGHVS and CDR2 FQNEAQ.

This clone was detected only once. The chain carries TRBV7-8 and TRBJ2-1; D call uncertain. The CDR3 extends over 12 amino acids. CDR1 is SGHVS, CDR2 FQNEAQ, per germline. Trimming cost V 4 bases and J 8 bases, with 9 bases left between them. The CDR3 bases are TGTGCCAGCAGCTCTAGGTACGATGAGCAGTTCTTC. Its protein product is CASSSRYDEQFF. Variable domain in full (rest from reference TRBV7-8 and TRBJ2-1): GAGVSQSPRYKVAKRGQDVALRCDPISGHVSLFWYQQALGQGPEFLTYFQNEAQLDKSGLPSDRFFAERPEGSVSTLKIQRTQQEDSAVYLCASSSRYDEQFFGPGTRLTVL.

The V gene is TRBV9, the J gene TRBJ2-7; D is ambiguous. V was shortened by 0 bases and J by 1 base, with 5 bases between the two germline ends. CDR1 is SGDLS, CDR2 YYNGEE, per germline. The CDR3 length is 13 residues. CDR3 residues: CASSVVPSYEQYF. CDR3 bases: TGTGCCAGCAGCGTAGTACCGTCCTACGAGCAGTACTTC. Using reference TRBV9 and TRBJ2-7 for the parts outside the CDR3, the full variable domain is DSGVTQTPKHLITATGQRVTLRCSPRSGDLSVYWYQQSLDQGLQFLIQYYNGEERAKGNILERFSAQQFPDLHSELNLSSLELGDSALYFCASSVVPSYEQYFGPGTRLTVT.

V and J are TRBV7-2 and TRBJ2-7, with D possibly being TRBD2 (5 bases). The CDR3 has 12 amino acids. Germline V gene lookup returns CDR1 SGHTA and CDR2 FQGNSA. V lost 10 bases and J lost 2, with 12 bases in between. For the CDR3, the DNA is TGTGCCACCCAGGTGGGAGCCTACGAGCAGTACTTC. Its protein product is CATQVGAYEQYF.

The chain is built from TRBV27 and TRBJ2-7; D gene uncertain. Germline V gene sequence: CDR1 MNHEY, CDR2 SMNVEV (reference sequence). Trimming pared 4 bases from V and 3 bases from J, leaving 7 bases between. The CDR3 is 12 residues long. CDR3 in amino acids: CASSSDHYEQYF. CDR3 nucleotide sequence: TGTGCCAGCAGTTCTGATCACTACGAGCAGTACTTC.

The gene calls are TRBV7-9 and TRBJ1-5; D gene uncertain. Germline V gene data show CDR1 as SEHNR and CDR2 as FQNEAQ (reference sequence). Trimming took 4 bases from V and 9 from J, leaving 10 bases between them. This CDR3 comprises 12 residues. The CDR3 region is CASSSNTPPQHF. In DNA form, the CDR3 reads TGTGCCAGCAGCTCCAACACCCCGCCCCAGCATTTT.

The rearrangement links TRBV5-4 to TRBJ1-3; D gene unclear. CDR3 length: 14 residues. Per the germline V gene, CDR1 is SGHNT and CDR2 is YYREEE (reference sequence). V lost 1 base to trimming and J lost 6 bases, with 11 bases between them. The CDR3 DNA sequence: TGTGCCAGCAGCTTGAGTCGAGCTGAAAACACCATATATTTT. Translation gives CASSLSRAENTIYF. Variable domain in full (rest from reference TRBV5-4 and TRBJ1-3): ETGVTQSPTHLIKTRGQQVTLRCSSQSGHNTVSWYQQALGQGPQFIFQYYREEENGRGNFPPRFSGLQFPNYSSELNVNALELDDSALYLCASSLSRAENTIYFGEGSWLTVV.